A selection of T cell receptor beta chains follows, all from one sample in a study of T cells in Graves' hyperthyroidism and ophthalmopathy. TCRdb fed the multiplex PCR reads into MiXCR, producing one record per CDR3 protein. Of 300,000 to 450,000 distinct CDR3 sequences listed, around 25% are singletons. Sequencing was done on a sample of blood. The receptors were gathered from a man in his forties or fifties with Graves' hyperthyroidism. Each CDR3 is given with its conserved first and last residue. The D gene is left open where the match is weak. Size is stated for part of the rows, as once, few or many counts, or as a class when the clone is expanded.

d_call	j_call	v_call	clone_size	cdr3_nt	cdr3_aa
.	TRBJ1-2	TRBV18	few	TGTGCCAGCTCAGATGTACAAACCCAACCTAACTATGGCTACACCTTC	CASSDVQTQPNYGYTF
.	TRBJ2-1	TRBV3-1	many	TGTGCCAGCAGCCAAGCAATTTGGGAGCAGTTCTTC	CASSQAIWEQFF
.	TRBJ1-1	TRBV9	few	TGTGCCAGCAGCGGTGGGGGGGCGAGTGACACTGAAGCTTTCTTT	CASSGGGASDTEAFF
.	TRBJ1-1	TRBV18	many	TGTGCCAGCTCACCGGCGGTGAACACTGAAGCTTTCTTT	CASSPAVNTEAFF
TRBD1	TRBJ2-5	TRBV3-1	.	TGTGCCAGCAGCCAAGCGGGACAGGGTGCTGAGACCCAGTACTTC	CASSQAGQGAETQYF
.	TRBJ2-7	TRBV5-1	.	TGCGCCAGCGCGACAGGCAGCTCCTACGAGCAGTACTTC	CASATGSSYEQYF
TRBD2	TRBJ2-5	TRBV24-1	many	TGTGCCACCAGTGATGCGACTAGCGGCCTCGAGACCCAGTACTTC	CATSDATSGLETQYF
TRBD1	TRBJ2-1	TRBV29-1	.	TGCAGCACTACGAGGGTAAACAGGGGGTGGGGGAATGAGCAGTTCTTC	CSTTRVNRGWGNEQFF
.	TRBJ2-1	TRBV3-1	few	TGTGCCAGCAGCCAGAGTTTAGCTGGGTACAATGAGCAGTTCTTC	CASSQSLAGYNEQFF
.	TRBJ1-5	TRBV3-1	.	TGTGCCAGCAGCCAAGAAAGTAGCAATCAGCCCCAGCATTTT	CASSQESSNQPQHF
.	TRBJ2-7	TRBV27	few	TGTGCCAGCAGTTTCTTTACAGGGTCGGACGAGCAGTACTTC	CASSFFTGSDEQYF
.	TRBJ2-7	TRBV3-1	few	TGTGCCAGCAGCCAAGAACTCTTCTCCGAGCAGTACTTC	CASSQELFSEQYF
.	TRBJ1-5	TRBV12-5	.	TGTGCTAGTGGTTTGGTAGTCGGTAGCAATCAGCCCCAGCATTTT	CASGLVVGSNQPQHF
.	TRBJ2-7	TRBV6-1	.	TGTGCCAGCAGTCGTAGCCGGGACGGTCCCTACGAGCAGTACTTC	CASSRSRDGPYEQYF
.	TRBJ1-6	TRBV28	few	TGTGCCAGCAGTTCTGGGTCCGGGATGGGGAATTCACCCCTCCACTTT	CASSSGSGMGNSPLHF
TRBD2	TRBJ2-5	TRBV5-8	.	TGTGCCAGCAGCCAACTAGCGGGGGGTTCGACCCAGTACTTC	CASSQLAGGSTQYF
.	TRBJ1-5	TRBV6-1	many	TGTGCCAGCAGTGAAGCTTCAGGGTCTGGCAATCAGCCCCAGCATTTT	CASSEASGSGNQPQHF
TRBD1	TRBJ1-5	TRBV4-1	few	TGCGCCAGCAGCCAAGTGACAGGGAGCGATCAGCCCCAGCATTTT	CASSQVTGSDQPQHF
.	TRBJ1-2	TRBV5-1	many	TGCGCCAGCAGCTTGGGACAGTCGAGCTATGGCTACACCTTC	CASSLGQSSYGYTF
TRBD2	TRBJ2-1	TRBV9	few	TGTGCCAGCAGCCTTAGCGGGATATCCTACAATGAGCAGTTCTTC	CASSLSGISYNEQFF
TRBD1	TRBJ1-1	TRBV7-9	.	TGTGCCAGCAGCCAGGGACAGCCTGCCACTGAAGCTTTCTTT	CASSQGQPATEAFF
.	TRBJ1-3	TRBV28	.	TGTGCCAGCAGCACAGGGCTCTCTGGAAACACCATATATTTT	CASSTGLSGNTIYF
.	TRBJ2-2	TRBV29-1	.	TGCAGCGTTGTGGACCCGGCCGGGGAGCTGTTTTTT	CSVVDPAGELFF
.	TRBJ1-1	TRBV19	few	TGTGCCAGTAGAGACCGAAAGGGAGAAGCTTTCTTT	CASRDRKGEAFF
.	TRBJ1-1	TRBV27	.	TGTGCCAGCAGTTTCCAGAGTTGGACTGAAGCTTTCTTT	CASSFQSWTEAFF
.	TRBJ1-5	TRBV6-1	many	TGTGCCAGCAGTGCTGGGGGAAATCAGCCCCAGCATTTT	CASSAGGNQPQHF
.	TRBJ2-1	TRBV6-2/TRBV6-3	few	TGTGCCAGCAGTTGCTCGCGGGGCCCTCAAGCTGAGCAGTTCTTC	CASSCSRGPQAEQFF
TRBD2	TRBJ2-1	TRBV6-1	.	TGTGCCAGCAGTGATACTAGCGGGAAATACAATGAGCAGTTCTTC	CASSDTSGKYNEQFF
.	TRBJ2-2	TRBV27	few	TGTGCCAGCACCAGTCCCGTCGGGGAGCTGTTTTTT	CASTSPVGELFF
TRBD1	TRBJ1-2	TRBV2	many	TGTGCCAGCAGTGGGGACAGTCGTGGAGGCTACACCTTC	CASSGDSRGGYTF
.	TRBJ2-1	TRBV7-9	few	TGTGCCAGCAGCTATACAGCTCAAGACAATGAGCAGTTCTTC	CASSYTAQDNEQFF
TRBD2	TRBJ2-5	TRBV10-3	many	TGTGCCATCAGTGAGTCTGTGAGCGGGAGGGACGGAGAGACCCAGTACTTC	CAISESVSGRDGETQYF
TRBD2	TRBJ2-7	TRBV28	.	TGTGCCAGCATGGCGGGAGCTTACGAGCAGTACTTC	CASMAGAYEQYF
TRBD1	TRBJ1-2	TRBV27	few	TGTGCCAGCAGTTCACACAGGGGTGGGGGCTACACCTTC	CASSSHRGGGYTF
.	TRBJ2-1	TRBV28	.	TGTGCCAGCGAAGATCGGGGGTCCAATGAGCAGTTCTTC	CASEDRGSNEQFF
.	TRBJ2-1	TRBV6-1	many	TGTGCCAGCAATCGAGCGTTCTCCTACAATGAGCAGTTCTTC	CASNRAFSYNEQFF
.	TRBJ2-7	TRBV6-5	.	TGTGCCAGCAGTTATCACAGGGCCTTCAACTACGAGCAGTACTTC	CASSYHRAFNYEQYF
TRBD2	TRBJ2-1	TRBV7-2	many	TGTGCCAGCAGTAGACTAGCGGGGGCCTACAATGAGCAGTTCTTC	CASSRLAGAYNEQFF
TRBD2	TRBJ2-7	TRBV7-3	.	TGTGCCAGCAGCATCGACGGGACTAGAGCCTACGAGCAGTACTTC	CASSIDGTRAYEQYF
TRBD2	TRBJ2-5	TRBV7-6	.	TGTGCCAGCAGCTTACGTACTACTACTAGCGAACAGACCCAGTACTTC	CASSLRTTTSEQTQYF
TRBD1	TRBJ1-1	TRBV18	.	TGTGCCAGCTCACCACCGACAGGGGGCTTGAACACTGAAGCTTTCTTT	CASSPPTGGLNTEAFF
.	TRBJ1-4	TRBV4-1	.	TGCGCCAGCAGCCAACCGGAACGCGATCTTGAAAAACTGTTTTTT	CASSQPERDLEKLFF
TRBD1	TRBJ1-5	TRBV18	few	TGTGCCAGCTCACCAGGGACAGATGGCAATCAGCCCCAGCATTTT	CASSPGTDGNQPQHF
.	TRBJ2-6	TRBV2	.	TGTGCCAGCAGAGAATCACAGGGACGGGCCAACGTCCTGACTTTC	CASRESQGRANVLTF
.	TRBJ2-3	TRBV11-2	many	TGTGCCAGCAGCTTAGAGGGGGGATCCGGGGGTACGCAGTATTTT	CASSLEGGSGGTQYF
.	TRBJ1-6	TRBV7-3	.	TGTGCCAGCAGCTTACAGAATAATTCACCCCTCCACTTT	CASSLQNNSPLHF
.	TRBJ2-3	TRBV11-2	many	TGTGCCAGCAGCTTAGAGGAGGCTTTAGATACGCAGTATTTT	CASSLEEALDTQYF
TRBD2	TRBJ2-7	TRBV4-1	.	TGCGCCAGCAGCCAAGAACTGGGGGGGGATGACGAGCAGTACTTC	CASSQELGGDDEQYF
TRBD1	TRBJ1-1	TRBV30	many	TGTGCCTGGAGTCCCACCAGGACAGGGGGCTACACTGAAGCTTTCTTT	CAWSPTRTGGYTEAFF
TRBD2	TRBJ2-3	TRBV7-9	.	TGTGCCAGCAGCCCAGAACGGCTAGCGGGACCAGATACGCAGTATTTT	CASSPERLAGPDTQYF
TRBD1	TRBJ2-2	TRBV12-3/TRBV12-4	few	TGTGCCAGCAGTAAGCAGGGGGCGGCCGGGGAGCTGTTTTTT	CASSKQGAAGELFF
TRBD1	TRBJ2-2	TRBV24-1	.	TGTGCCACCGCAGGGGGCGAACTTGGCGGGGAGCTGTTTTTT	CATAGGELGGELFF
.	TRBJ1-3	TRBV28	few	TGTGCCAGCACAGTGCCCTCTGGAAACACCATATATTTT	CASTVPSGNTIYF
TRBD1	TRBJ2-3	TRBV7-3	.	TGTGCCAGTAGGGACAGAGCCACAGATACGCAGTATTTT	CASRDRATDTQYF
.	TRBJ1-5	TRBV11-2	.	TGTGCCAGCAGCCCCTCCCAGGGGAGTATGACCCAGCATTTT	CASSPSQGSMTQHF
TRBD1	TRBJ2-7	TRBV29-1	few	TGCAGCGTCTCACAGGGGTTTGGCGGCTACGAGCAGTACTTC	CSVSQGFGGYEQYF